This T cell receptor beta chain was sequenced for a study of glioma-infiltrating T cells after dendritic cell vaccination. On the study more broadly: Monocyte-derived dendritic cells, cultured roughly 7 days with IL-4 and GM-CSF, were pulsed with autologous tumor lysate. Broader study findings: Patients with more pretreatment TILs had longer time to progression and survival.

The repertoire was sequenced with immunoSEQ multiplex PCR; TCRdb's copy has only in-frame clones and lacks some. This table has about 67,000 clones, about 86% appearing once. The CDR3 consists of 16 residues. Trimming stripped 5 bases from V and 6 bases from J, with 17 bases between. CDR1 and CDR2 (germline): SGHTA, FQGTGA. This clone was detected only once. Its antigen remains unidentified. The TCR was taken from a human donor with glioblastoma. Source: blood, taken before dendritic cell vaccination. The chain recombines TRBV7-3 with TRBJ1-6; TRBD1 is a possible D gene (6 bases). CDR3: CASSRGTAVANSPLHF. CDR3 in DNA: TGTGCCAGCAGCAGGGGGACGGCGGTCGCTAATTCACCCCTCCACTTT. The variable domain in full, with the rest retrieved from reference TRBV7-3 and TRBJ1-6, is GAGVSQTPSNKVTEKGKYVELRCDPISGHTALYWYRQSLGQGPEFLIYFQGTGAADDSGLPNDRFFAVRPEGSVSTLKIQRTERGDSAVYLCASSRGTAVANSPLHFGNGTRLTVT.